The clone carrying this T cell receptor (beta chain) was counted a single time. Its antigen remains unidentified. This record comes from a study of cytotoxic CD8 clonotypes in ibrutinib-treated CLL. Turning to the study itself: Response was recorded as partial in roughly 25 patients and complete in 2; at median 68 months, approximately 15 remained remitted and some 12 had progressed.

Only in-frame clones appear in the TCRdb table, and some are missing; sequencing was by immunoSEQ multiplex PCR. The sample yields nearly 300,000 clones, about 72% seen once. Study-level results: Patients showed higher baseline clonality than age-matched healthy donors, and it tracked circulating CD8+ T-cell counts. Public clonotypes, found uncommonly, either contracted or stayed stable on treatment.

Per germline, CDR1 MGHRA and CDR2 YSYEKL. The CDR3 has 14 residues. V gave up 0 bases and J gave up 7 bases, with 12 bases separating them. The receptor comes from a human donor with chronic lymphocytic leukemia. V gene TRBV4-1 combines with J gene TRBJ2-5; D not certain. The sequences come from PBMCs, collected at disease progression, from a patient treated with ibrutinib. The CDR3 region is CASSQEFTLGTQYF. The CDR3 DNA follows: TGCGCCAGCAGCCAAGAGTTCACTCTCGGGACCCAGTACTTC.